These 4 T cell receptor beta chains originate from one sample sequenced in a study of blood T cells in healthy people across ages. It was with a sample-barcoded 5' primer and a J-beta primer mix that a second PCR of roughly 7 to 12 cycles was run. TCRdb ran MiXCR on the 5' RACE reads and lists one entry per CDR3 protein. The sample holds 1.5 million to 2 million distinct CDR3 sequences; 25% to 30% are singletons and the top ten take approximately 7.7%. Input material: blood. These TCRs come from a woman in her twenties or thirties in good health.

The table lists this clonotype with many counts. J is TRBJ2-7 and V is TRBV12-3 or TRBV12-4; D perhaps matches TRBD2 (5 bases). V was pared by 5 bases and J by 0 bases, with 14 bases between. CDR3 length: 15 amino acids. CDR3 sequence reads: CASSPVAGSSYEQYF. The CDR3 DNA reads TGTGCCAGCAGTCCCGTCGCGGGCTCCTCCTACGAGCAGTACTTC.

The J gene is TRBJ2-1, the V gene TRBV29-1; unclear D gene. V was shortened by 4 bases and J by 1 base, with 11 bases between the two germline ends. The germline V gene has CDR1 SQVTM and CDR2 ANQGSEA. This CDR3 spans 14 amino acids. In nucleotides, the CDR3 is TGCAGCGTTGTGGCGGTCACGTCCTACAATGAGCAGTTCTTC. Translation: CSVVAVTSYNEQFF.

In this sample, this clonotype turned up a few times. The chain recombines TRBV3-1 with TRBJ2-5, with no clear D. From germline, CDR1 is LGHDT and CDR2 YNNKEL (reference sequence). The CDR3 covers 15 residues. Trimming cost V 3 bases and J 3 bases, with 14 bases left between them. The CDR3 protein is CASSHHYRAEETQYF. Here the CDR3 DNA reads TGTGCCAGCAGCCACCACTACCGGGCGGAAGAGACCCAGTACTTC.

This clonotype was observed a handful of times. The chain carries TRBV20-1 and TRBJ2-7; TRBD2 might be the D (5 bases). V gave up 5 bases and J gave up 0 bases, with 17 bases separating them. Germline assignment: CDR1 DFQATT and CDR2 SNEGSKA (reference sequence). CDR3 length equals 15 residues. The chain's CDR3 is CSAYRPGTASYEQYF. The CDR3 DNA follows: TGCAGTGCTTATAGACCGGGAACAGCCTCCTACGAGCAGTACTTC.